This T cell receptor beta chain came from a study of CD8 T cells in ankylosing spondylitis. TCRdb reprocessed the 5' RACE reads via MiXCR and lists one record per CDR3 protein. The sample contains 10,000 to 15,000 distinct CDR3 sequences, approximately 2.8% of which appear only once. J was trimmed by 4 bases and V by 3 bases; bases with no gene match: 4. Germline CDR1 reads SGDLS; CDR2 reads YYNGEE. The CDR3 runs 14 residues. Sequencing was performed on blood, either unsorted or a sorted T cell fraction (not recorded which). The source is a male donor with ankylosing spondylitis or in good health (not recorded which). J is TRBJ2-3 and V is TRBV9; 8 bases are shared with TRBD1. The CDR3 is CASSADRGPDTQYF. In nucleotides, the CDR3 is TGTGCCAGCAGCGCCGACAGGGGCCCAGATACGCAGTATTTT.